A single sample gave rise to the 23 T cell receptor beta chains below, sequenced in a study of post-analysis software for immune sequencing data (dated by TCRdb to between 2015 and 2017). Beyond this particular receptor, the publication reports: About five TRBV segments, including TRBV5-6, TRBV5-1 and TRBV20-1, were significantly more frequent in patients than controls.

These receptors lack a known antigen. The library relied on PCR. The sample was run on an Illumina HiSeq 2500. Unique molecular identifiers were incorporated into TCR beta cDNA libraries to reduce PCR and sequencing biases. In TCRdb, the public reads were trimmed at Q25 with fastp and aligned with MiXCR, with productive beta chains retained. Merged by CDR3 protein, the rows form single entries marked with the most common genes and DNA. The sample table holds more than 450,000 distinct CDR3 sequences, of which about 44% were seen once. Clones ranked in the top ten supply 1.5% to 2% of the sample. The sample taken for sequencing was blood. The receptor set was obtained from a girl aged 5-17 years with multiple sclerosis.

A few counts support this clonotype. The chain couples TRBV4-1 to TRBJ1-2; D is undetermined. CDR1 and CDR2 (germline): MGHRA, YSYEKL. The V end was cut by 0 bases, the J end by 7 bases, with 9 bases between. The CDR3 length is 13 residues. The CDR3 DNA reads TGCGCCAGCAGCCAAGATCCGGATGGTGGCTACACCTTC. Its translation: CASSQDPDGGYTF.

J is TRBJ1-1 and V is TRBV5-1, with 8 bases matching TRBD1. J gave up 4 bases and V 4 bases, and 18 bases lay outside the gene matches. In germline, CDR1 is SGHRS, CDR2 YFSETQ. The CDR3 has 18 amino acids. The CDR3 spells CASSPPPGQGAEGTEAFF. CDR3 DNA: TGCGCCAGCAGCCCACCCCCGGGGCAGGGGGCTGAGGGCACTGAAGCTTTCTTT.

This sequence joins TRBV6-6 and TRBJ2-5; 8 bases align to TRBD1. Germline lookup yields CDR1 MNHNY and CDR2 SVGAGI (reference sequence). With V trimmed by 5 bases and J by 5 bases, 10 bases remained unmatched. This CDR3 has 15 amino acids. DNA for the CDR3: TGTGCCAGCAGTCGTAAGCAGGGGGCAGGGGAGACCCAGTACTTC. Protein: CASSRKQGAGETQYF.

The gene calls are TRBV6-6 and TRBJ2-1; D is uncertain. This CDR3 has 12 amino acids. V gave up 2 bases and J gave up 7 bases, with 6 bases separating them. From germline, CDR1 is MNHNY and CDR2 SVGAGI (reference sequence). CDR3 nucleotides: TGTGCCAGCAGTTACGGGGAAAATGAGCAGTTCTTC. It encodes CASSYGENEQFF.

The CDR3: CASSQDGLTDTQYF. The DNA of the CDR3 is TGTGCCAGCAGCCAAGACGGACTCACAGATACGCAGTATTTT. This chain uses TRBV3-1 with TRBJ2-3; D perhaps matches TRBD2 (5 bases). CDR1 is LGHDT, CDR2 YNNKEL, per germline (reference sequence). The germline V and J ends were trimmed by 0 bases and 2 bases, with 6 bases remaining between them. The CDR3 loop spans 14 amino acids.

The chain employs TRBV20-1 and TRBJ2-1, with a tentative D call TRBD2 (6 bases). The germline V gene has CDR1 DFQATT and CDR2 SNEGSKA (reference sequence). Deletions cut 3 bases from V and 7 bases from J, with 13 bases between. The length of the CDR3 is 13 residues. CDR3 residues: CSASLAGRNEQFF. The CDR3 nucleotides read TGCAGTGCTAGTTTGGCAGGGAGGAATGAGCAGTTCTTC.

The rearrangement links TRBV5-1 to TRBJ1-1; D is uncertain. Deletions cut 4 bases from V and 0 bases from J, with 10 bases between. Germline CDR1 SGHRS, CDR2 YFSETQ. This CDR3 contains 14 residues. As DNA, the CDR3 is TGCGCCAGCAGCACCGCGGGGTTGAACACTGAAGCTTTCTTT. It codes for CASSTAGLNTEAFF.

V usage is TRBV6-5 and J usage is TRBJ1-2; D is unresolved. V shed 0 bases and J shed 6 bases, with 14 bases lying between them. CDR1 and CDR2 from the germline V gene are MNHEY and SVGAGI. The CDR3 runs 15 residues. CDR3 in DNA: TGTGCCAGCAGTTACTCGATCGGAAAACAAGATGGCTACACCTTC. This translates into CASSYSIGKQDGYTF.

The chain carries TRBV6-2 or TRBV6-3 and TRBJ2-1; 14 bases line up with TRBD2. V gave up 2 bases and J gave up 4 bases; unmatched junction bases: 7. Germline V CDR1 and CDR2: MNHEY, SVGEGT. The CDR3 has 18 amino acids. The CDR3 sequence is CASSYGKGLAGGYNEQFF. The CDR3 bases are TGTGCCAGCAGTTACGGCAAAGGACTAGCGGGGGGATACAATGAGCAGTTCTTC.

Concerning this clonotype: At one end the junction does not follow the germline gene, possibly because of a read error. V gene TRBV12-3 or TRBV12-4 combines with J gene TRBJ2-5; 8 nucleotides match TRBD1. This CDR3 comprises 14 residues. CDR3 sequence (DNA): TGTGTCAGCAGCCTCGGGCAGGGGGCGGAGACCCAGTACTTC. Protein product: CVSSLGQGAETQYF.

V usage is TRBV5-1 and J usage is TRBJ2-5, with TRBD1 as a possible D gene (6 bases). CDR3 size: 15 residues. V gave up 0 bases and J gave up 1 base, with 10 bases separating them. CDR1 is SGHRS and CDR2 is YFSETQ in the germline V gene. The CDR3 spells CASSLAGTPQETQYF. The CDR3 nucleotides are TGCGCCAGCAGCTTGGCCGGGACACCCCAAGAGACCCAGTACTTC. The full variable domain, in which reference TRBV5-1 and TRBJ2-5 provide the parts outside the CDR3, is KAGVTQTPRYLIKTRGQQVTLSCSPISGHRSVSWYQQTPGQGLQFLFEYFSETQRNKGNFPGRFSGRQFSNSRSEMNVSTLELGDSALYLCASSLAGTPQETQYFGPGTRLLVL.

In this sample, this clonotype turned up a few times. The J gene is TRBJ2-5, the V gene TRBV4-1, with a weak D call TRBD2 (7 bases). The J call is uncertain, as TRBJ2-7 better fits the DNA end. Germline CDR1 and CDR2: MGHRA and YSYEKL. This CDR3 spans 16 amino acids. CDR3 coding DNA: TGCGCCAGCAGCCCAGCGGGGCAGGGGCTAGCCTACGAGCAGTACTTC. This codes for CASSPAGQGLAYEQYF.

This clonotype turned up a few times. The chain combines TRBV9 with TRBJ2-4; 11 bases fit TRBD2. CDR3 length: 18 residues. Germline CDR1 is SGDLS and CDR2 is YYNGEE. V lost 3 bases and J lost 2; bases outside the gene matches: 10. In nucleotides, the CDR3 is TGTGCCAGCAGCGCCGAGCCTAGCGGGGGGAGCTCCAAAAACATTCAGTACTTC. Its protein is CASSAEPSGGSSKNIQYF.

This clonotype has only one observation. The gene calls are TRBV10-3 and TRBJ1-2; D may be TRBD1 (6 bases). Between the trimmed V and J ends, which lost 7 bases and 2 bases, there was a span of 17 bases. Germline CDR1 and CDR2: ENHRY and SYGVKD. This CDR3 spans 15 amino acids. CDR3 in DNA: TGTGCCATCAATGGCCCAAACACAGGGAACTATGGCTACACCTTC. The encoded protein is CAINGPNTGNYGYTF.

This clonotype has more than one count but fewer than ten. The chain has TRBV27 and TRBJ2-4; weak D call: TRBD1 (6 bases). CDR3 length: 15 residues. V shed 3 bases and J shed 1 base, with 10 bases lying between them. Germline V gene lookup returns CDR1 MNHEY and CDR2 SMNVEV (reference sequence). This CDR3 is CASSLGHLAKNIQYF. The CDR3 nucleotides are TGTGCCAGCAGTTTGGGACACTTGGCCAAAAACATTCAGTACTTC.

This chain uses TRBV12-3 or TRBV12-4 with TRBJ2-3, with 9 bases lining up with TRBD2. The V gene end was trimmed by 6 bases and the J gene end by 6 bases; junction bases not matched to a gene: 4. The CDR3 contains 13 residues. Here the CDR3 DNA reads TGTGCCAGCAGAGGGAGCGGGAGGGATACGCAGTATTTT. This gives the protein CASRGSGRDTQYF.

The chain is built from TRBV12-3 or TRBV12-4 and TRBJ1-4; no firm D call. This CDR3 region has 14 residues. V lost 3 bases, J lost 5 bases, and 10 bases lay in between. CDR3 in amino acids: CASSFAVPNEKLFF. In DNA, the CDR3 is TGTGCCAGCAGTTTCGCAGTCCCAAATGAAAAACTGTTTTTT.

This clonotype was seen only a few times. The V and J genes are TRBV12-3 or TRBV12-4 and TRBJ2-5, with D unclear. Trimming removed 5 bases at V and 4 bases at J, with 17 bases between. The length of the CDR3 is 15 residues. For the CDR3, the DNA is TGTGCCAGCAGTGCCCCGTGGGAAAGAGGAGAGACCCAGTACTTC. It specifies CASSAPWERGETQYF.

This clonotype was detected a few times. The chain combines TRBV7-9 with TRBJ2-1, with D unclear. Trimming removed 2 bases at V and 10 bases at J, with 12 bases between. The CDR3 sequence is 13 residues long. The germline V gene has CDR1 SEHNR and CDR2 FQNEAQ (reference sequence). The CDR3 loop reads CASSLFGEPEQFF. The CDR3 region has the DNA TGTGCCAGCAGCTTATTCGGTGAGCCAGAGCAGTTCTTC. The full variable domain, in which reference TRBV7-9 and TRBJ2-1 provide the parts outside the CDR3, is DTGVSQNPRHKITKRGQNVTFRCDPISEHNRLYWYRQTLGQGPEFLTYFQNEAQLEKSRLLSDRFSAERPKGSFSTLEIQRTEQGDSAMYLCASSLFGEPEQFFGPGTRLTVL.

The chain couples TRBV4-1 to TRBJ2-5; 9 bases align to TRBD2. V lost 0 bases, J lost 3 bases, and 2 bases stayed unmatched. CDR3 length: 15 residues. Germline CDR1 reads MGHRA; CDR2 reads YSYEKL. The CDR3 DNA reads as TGCGCCAGCAGCCAAGACGAGCGGGGGGAAGAGACCCAGTACTTC. Its protein product is CASSQDERGEETQYF.

This chain uses TRBV20-1 with TRBJ2-3; 8 nucleotides match TRBD2. V shed 1 base, J shed 4 bases, and the junction held 10 bases outside the gene matches. Germline-derived CDR1 and CDR2 are DFQATT and SNEGSKA (reference sequence). This CDR3 contains 16 residues. CDR3 nucleotides: TGCAGTGCTAGAGGGCGAGCGGGGGAGTTCCCAGATACGCAGTATTTT. Translation gives CSARGRAGEFPDTQYF.

This chain joins TRBV7-3 and TRBJ1-2, with TRBD1 as a possible D gene (5 bases). The V and J ends lost 5 bases and 3 bases respectively, with 16 bases between them. The germline gives CDR1 SGHTA, CDR2 FQGTGA. The CDR3 has 15 residues. The CDR3, as DNA: TGTGCCAGCAGCCCCCGGGGGTTGCAGGACTATGGCTACACCTTC. This codes for CASSPRGLQDYGYTF.

V usage is TRBV7-2 and J usage is TRBJ1-6; no clear D. V lost 1 base, J lost 14 bases, and 6 bases lay in between. CDR3 size: 11 residues. The germline gives CDR1 SGHTA, CDR2 FQGNSA. The CDR3 bases are TGTGCCAGCAGCTTAGGGTTTTCCCTCCACTTT. Translating gives CASSLGFSLHF.